Following are 9 T cell receptor beta chains from one sample sequenced in a study of blood T cell repertoires in COVID-19 (TCRdb year 2020). The library came from the immunoSEQ multiplex PCR assay. The table comes from immuneACCESS by way of TCRdb, which keeps in-frame sequences with V and J called. Part of the clones is missing from these tables; in studies checked, under half for an unresolved V gene and the rest for unknown reasons. The sample table contains some 200,000 clones; only one count was recorded for under 90% of them. The ten largest clones capture about 10% of the sample. Sequencing input: peripheral blood. These receptors all stem from a woman older than 75 with COVID-19, enrolled during active disease.

The gene calls are TRBV4-3 and TRBJ2-2, with D perhaps TRBD1 (6 bases). Germline V CDR1 and CDR2: LGHNA, YSLEER. The CDR3 is 16 residues long. V lost 5 bases, J lost 3 bases, and 16 bases lay in between. CDR3 in amino acids: CASSSKRGSDTGELFF. DNA for the CDR3: TGCGCCAGCAGCTCTAAAAGGGGGTCCGACACCGGGGAGCTGTTTTTT.

V gene TRBV24-1 combines with J gene TRBJ2-2; D unclear. This CDR3 contains 11 residues. CDR1 and CDR2 (germline): KGHDR, SFDVKD. The germline V and J ends were trimmed by 10 bases and 5 bases, with 7 bases remaining between them. The CDR3 sequence is CATSRTGELFF. CDR3 in DNA: TGTGCCACTTCGAGGACCGGGGAGCTGTTTTTT.

The chain employs TRBV21-1 and TRBJ2-1; TRBD2 is the table's D call and was not checked against the DNA. TRBV21-1 is termed a pseudogene. The CDR3 length is 18 residues. The CDR3 DNA reads as TGTGCCAGCACCACGGGTAGCGGGGGGGAGGATGCCTACAATGAGCAGTTCTTC. Its translation: CASTTGSGGEDAYNEQFF.

Turning to this clone: This could be a read error, since a much larger clone is one nucleotide away. In DNA form, the CDR3 reads TGTGCCAGCAGTCGGGACACCAACACTGAAGCTTTCTTT. Its protein product is CASSRDTNTEAFF. This rearrangement joins TRBV2 to TRBJ1-1; a weak D match, TRBD1 (6 bases). CDR3 length: 13 amino acids. Per germline, CDR1 SNHLY and CDR2 FYNNEI. With 5 bases removed from V and 2 bases from J, the gap between germline ends came to 9 bases.

The V gene is TRBV12-3 or TRBV12-4, the J gene TRBJ1-1, with D uncertain. CDR3 length: 13 amino acids. The germline V and J ends were trimmed by 6 bases and 8 bases, with 16 bases remaining between them. CDR3 residues: CASSATGVREAFF. The CDR3 coding sequence is TGTGCCAGCAGCGCTACCGGGGTCAGAGAAGCTTTCTTT.

This chain joins TRBV5-1 and TRBJ1-1; unclear D gene. Per germline, CDR1 SGHRS and CDR2 YFSETQ. Trimming pared 4 bases from V and 2 bases from J, leaving 9 bases between. This CDR3 has 13 amino acids. The CDR3 DNA reads as TGCGCCAGCAGCCCCTTACATAACACTGAAGCTTTCTTT. It encodes CASSPLHNTEAFF.

A single count supports this clone. In DNA form, the CDR3 reads TGCGCCAGCAGCCCACAGGGGGTGGTCGAAAAACTGTTTTTT. Amino acid sequence: CASSPQGVVEKLFF. The V gene is TRBV5-1, the J gene TRBJ1-4; TRBD1 matches 8 bases. The CDR3 runs to 14 residues. Trimming took 4 bases from V and 8 from J; bases not matched to a gene: 7. The germline CDR1 and CDR2 sequences are SGHRS and YFSETQ.

The chain has TRBV5-1 and TRBJ2-5; D perhaps matches TRBD2 (7 bases). In germline, CDR1 is SGHRS, CDR2 YFSETQ. This CDR3 contains 13 residues. Trimming stripped 7 bases from V and 5 bases from J, with 15 bases between. CDR3 residues: CASFGGPGETQYF. In nucleotides, the CDR3 is TGCGCCAGCTTCGGGGGGCCCGGGGAGACCCAGTACTTC.

The chain recombines TRBV28 with TRBJ2-7; D is uncertain. Trimming took 2 bases from V and 0 from J, leaving 8 bases between them. The CDR3 totals 14 residues. Per the germline V gene, CDR1 is MDHEN and CDR2 is SYDVKM. In DNA, the CDR3 is TGTGCCAGCAGTTTAGCGGCCGCCTCCTACGAGCAGTACTTC. It codes for CASSLAAASYEQYF.